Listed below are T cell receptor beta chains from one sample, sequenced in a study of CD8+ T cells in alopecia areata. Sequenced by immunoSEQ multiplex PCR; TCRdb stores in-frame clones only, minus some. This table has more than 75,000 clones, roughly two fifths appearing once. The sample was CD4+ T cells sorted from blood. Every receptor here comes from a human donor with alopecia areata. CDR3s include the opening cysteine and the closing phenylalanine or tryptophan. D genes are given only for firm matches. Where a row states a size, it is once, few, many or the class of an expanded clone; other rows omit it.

DNA: TGTGCCACCAGCGAGGAACAGGACACAGATACGCAGTATTTT
CDR3: CATSEEQDTDTQYF
V: TRBV15
D: NA
J: TRBJ2-3
size: few

DNA: TGTGCCAGCCACCACCGGGACAGGGAAACTGAAGCTTTCTTT
CDR3: CASHHRDRETEAFF
V: TRBV19
D: TRBD1
J: TRBJ1-1
size: NA

DNA: TGTGCCAGCAGCCAAGTTTCCGCTGAACTCTATGGCTACACCTTC
CDR3: CASSQVSAELYGYTF
V: TRBV4-2
D: NA
J: TRBJ1-2
size: NA

DNA: TGCGCCAGCAGCCAAGAGAGAATGGCAGGGTTAACAGAGACCCAGTACTTC
CDR3: CASSQERMAGLTETQYF
V: TRBV4-3
D: NA
J: TRBJ2-5
size: NA

DNA: TGCGCCAGCAGCTTGTCAAGGGCAGGGTACACTGAAGCTTTCTTT
CDR3: CASSLSRAGYTEAFF
V: TRBV5-1
D: NA
J: TRBJ1-1
size: few

DNA: TGTGCCAGCAGTTCCCCTAAACAGGGCGGCCCTAACTATGGCTACACCTTC
CDR3: CASSSPKQGGPNYGYTF
V: TRBV27
D: NA
J: TRBJ1-2
size: NA

DNA: TGCGCCAGCAGCCGACAGGGCCCAGAGACCCAGTACTTC
CDR3: CASSRQGPETQYF
V: TRBV5-1
D: TRBD1
J: TRBJ2-5
size: NA

DNA: TGCAGCGTGGACGTGGGGGGAGCCAAAAACATTCAGTACTTC
CDR3: CSVDVGGAKNIQYF
V: TRBV29-1
D: NA
J: TRBJ2-4
size: few

DNA: TGCGTGAGAGGCAATCAGCCCCAGCATTTT
CDR3: CVRGNQPQHF
V: TRBV29-1
D: NA
J: TRBJ1-5
size: few

DNA: TGTGCCAGCAGCCTACTAACGACAGGGAACACTGAAGCTTTCTTT
CDR3: CASSLLTTGNTEAFF
V: TRBV5-6
D: NA
J: TRBJ1-1
size: few

DNA: TGTGCCTGGAGTGTACTAGTTACCGGGGAGCTGTTTTTT
CDR3: CAWSVLVTGELFF
V: TRBV30
D: NA
J: TRBJ2-2
size: NA

DNA: TGTGCCAGCAGCTTGGTATCAGGGAAATCAGAGACCCAGTACTTC
CDR3: CASSLVSGKSETQYF
V: TRBV5-4
D: NA
J: TRBJ2-5
size: NA

DNA: TGTGCCAGCAGACCGACTAGCGGGATGGGAGAGCAGTACTTC
CDR3: CASRPTSGMGEQYF
V: TRBV27
D: TRBD2
J: TRBJ2-7
size: NA

DNA: TGCAGCGTTGGGCGGGCCGGGGAGCTGTTTTTT
CDR3: CSVGRAGELFF
V: TRBV29-1
D: NA
J: TRBJ2-2
size: NA

DNA: TGTGCCAGCAGCTTGCTTTTATACGAGCAGTACTTC
CDR3: CASSLLLYEQYF
V: TRBV7-2
D: NA
J: TRBJ2-7
size: few

DNA: TGTGCCATCAGTGAATGGGGTTTAGTCGTGAATCAGCCCCAGCATTTT
CDR3: CAISEWGLVVNQPQHF
V: TRBV10-3
D: NA
J: TRBJ1-5
size: few

DNA: TGCAGTGCTAGATTGGACACTGAAGCTTTCTTT
CDR3: CSARLDTEAFF
V: TRBV20-1
D: NA
J: TRBJ1-1
size: few

DNA: TGTGCCAGCAGCGAAAGCGGAGCGGGGAGATTCTACGAGCAGTACTTC
CDR3: CASSESGAGRFYEQYF
V: TRBV21-1
D: NA
J: TRBJ2-7
size: few

DNA: TGCGCCAGCACCCCGGACGGGTGGAGCACAGATACGCAGTATTTT
CDR3: CASTPDGWSTDTQYF
V: TRBV4-1
D: NA
J: TRBJ2-3
size: NA

DNA: TGTGCCAGCAGCTTATATGAGGGTGCGGCAGATACGCAGTATTTT
CDR3: CASSLYEGAADTQYF
V: TRBV7-2
D: NA
J: TRBJ2-3
size: few

DNA: TGCGCCAGCAGCCAAGATCTAGCGGGTGGGAGCAATTCACCCCTCCACTTT
CDR3: CASSQDLAGGSNSPLHF
V: TRBV4-3
D: NA
J: TRBJ1-6
size: few

DNA: TGTGCCTGGAGTCCTTATTGGGCCCAGTTCTTC
CDR3: CAWSPYWAQFF
V: TRBV30
D: NA
J: TRBJ2-1
size: NA

DNA: TGTGCCACGGGGACAGTTAGCACAGATACGCAGTATTTT
CDR3: CATGTVSTDTQYF
V: TRBV30
D: TRBD1
J: TRBJ2-3
size: NA

DNA: TGCGCCAGCAGCCAAGAAGAAGGCTACGAGCAGTACTTC
CDR3: CASSQEEGYEQYF
V: TRBV4-1
D: NA
J: TRBJ2-7
size: NA

DNA: TGTGCCAGCAGTGAAACGGGACTACTTACCGAGCAGTACTTC
CDR3: CASSETGLLTEQYF
V: TRBV6-1
D: TRBD2
J: TRBJ2-7
size: NA

DNA: TGTGCCTGGAGTTTTGGACAGCCGATTCGGGCTTTCTTT
CDR3: CAWSFGQPIRAFF
V: TRBV30
D: NA
J: TRBJ1-1
size: few

DNA: TGCAGCGTTGAAGACAAAAACTATGGCTACACCTTC
CDR3: CSVEDKNYGYTF
V: TRBV29-1
D: NA
J: TRBJ1-2
size: few

DNA: TGCAGCGTTGTTAACCTAGCGGGAGAGACCCAGTACTTC
CDR3: CSVVNLAGETQYF
V: TRBV29-1
D: TRBD2
J: TRBJ2-5
size: few

DNA: TGCGCCAGCAGCCAAGATCCAGCGGCGGGGGGGACCTCAATAGCCAAAAACATTCAGTACTTC
CDR3: CASSQDPAAGGTSIAKNIQYF
V: TRBV4-3
D: TRBD2
J: TRBJ2-4
size: NA